What follows describes a single TCR beta chain. This sample is part of a study of STAT5B mutations in CD4+ large granular lymphocyte leukemia. Here immunoSEQ multiplex PCR was the method, and the copy in TCRdb shows in-frame clones only, minus some. The data show 40,000 to 55,000 clones, roughly 84% seen once. The sequence was collected from a human donor in good health. Sequenced input: CD4+ T cells from blood buffy coats.

The CDR3 DNA reads TGTGCCAGCAGCCGACAGGGGGTTAACACTGAAGCTTTCTTT. It specifies CASSRQGVNTEAFF. This chain uses TRBV7-2 with TRBJ1-1, with TRBD1 matching 9 bases. CDR1 and CDR2 (germline): SGHTA, FQGNSA. CDR3 length equals 14 residues. V trimming: 5 bases; J trimming: 2 bases; junction bases outside the gene matches: 3.